This passage covers 3 T cell receptor beta chains from one sample sequenced in a study of T-cell memory formation after mild COVID-19. TCRdb redid the calling of the 5' RACE reads with MiXCR, one entry per CDR3 protein. The sample contains 200,000 or so distinct CDR3 sequences, 9.5% of which appear only once. What was sequenced was PBMCs or a T cell subset sorted from them (not recorded which). Receptors originate from a man aged 18 to 29 who had mild COVID-19 (a few samples of this study predate the infection). Cell type and time point are not known.

In its sample, this clonotype was seen a few times. The chain is built from TRBV5-1 and TRBJ2-7; D is unclear. CDR1 is SGHRS, CDR2 YFSETQ, per germline. The CDR3 is 13 residues long. V was clipped by 0 bases and J by 4 bases, with 8 bases between them. CDR3 DNA sequence: TGCGCCAGCAGCTTGGACCCGATATACGAGCAGTACTTC. Its translation: CASSLDPIYEQYF.

This clonotype was recorded at least ten times. The CDR3 nucleotides read TGTGCCAGCAGCTGGGGGTCGGCGGGGACCACCGGGGAGCTGTTTTTT. Amino acid sequence: CASSWGSAGTTGELFF. The chain combines TRBV5-6 with TRBJ2-2, with D perhaps TRBD2 (6 bases). Between the trimmed V and J ends, which lost 3 bases and 4 bases, there was a span of 16 bases. CDR1 is SGHDT, CDR2 YYEEEE, per germline. This CDR3 is built from 16 residues.

The V call is TRBV7-2, the J call TRBJ2-5; either TRBD1 or TRBD2 may fit D (5 bases each). CDR3 length: 14 amino acids. V lost 5 bases, J lost 3 bases, and 13 bases lay in between. Germline CDR1 is SGHTA and CDR2 is FQGNSA. The CDR3 DNA follows: TGTGCCAGCAGCCGGGGACGGACGGAAGAGACCCAGTACTTC. Translating gives CASSRGRTEETQYF. Full variable domain (outside the CDR3, taken from reference TRBV7-2 and TRBJ2-5): GAGVSQSPSNKVTEKGKDVELRCDPISGHTALYWYRQSLGQGLEFLIYFQGNSAPDKSGLPSDRFSAERTGGSVSTLTIQRTQQEDSAVYLCASSRGRTEETQYFGPGTRLLVL.